The 19 T cell receptor beta chains given below trace back to one sample, sequenced in a study of CD8+ T cells in alopecia areata. Investigators isolated RNA and reverse transcribed it into cDNA to act as the sequencing template. The method was immunoSEQ multiplex PCR; TCRdb's version includes in-frame clones alone and lacks a portion of them. Altogether about 120,000 clones are present, less than 75% being singletons, with the ten largest covering 25% to 30%. Treatment of the sample: oral pan-JAK inhibitor, 5-10 mg twice daily. Sequencing was performed on CD8+ T cells sorted from blood, taken at week 4, from a patient treated with tofacitinib. These receptors were collected from a human donor with alopecia areata.

This chain links TRBV2 with TRBJ2-5; perhaps D is TRBD1 or TRBD2 (5 bases each). The CDR3 has 15 amino acids. The ends were cut back, 0 bases at V and 5 bases at J, with 13 bases in the middle. Germline V CDR1 and CDR2: SNHLY, FYNNEI. CDR3 amino acids: CASSEALRGRETQYF. Here the CDR3 DNA reads TGTGCCAGCAGTGAAGCGCTGAGGGGCCGGGAGACCCAGTACTTC.

The rearrangement joins TRBV7-8 to TRBJ1-2, with D perhaps matching TRBD1 (5 bases). From germline, CDR1 is SGHVS and CDR2 FQNEAQ. CDR3 size: 15 residues. The V end lost 1 base, the J end lost 0 bases, and 9 bases lay between the germline ends. The CDR3 DNA reads as TGTGCCAGCAGCTTAGGGGCAGGGCCTAACTATGGCTACACCTTC. Amino acids: CASSLGAGPNYGYTF.

The chain recombines TRBV29-1 with TRBJ2-5; D may match TRBD1 or TRBD2 (5 bases each). The germline V gene has CDR1 SQVTM and CDR2 ANQGSEA. Trimming pared 2 bases from V and 2 bases from J, leaving 15 bases between. The CDR3 sequence is 15 residues long. The DNA of the CDR3 is TGCAGCGTTGAATACCCGGGACGTACACAAGAGACCCAGTACTTC. Translation: CSVEYPGRTQETQYF.

The chain employs TRBV6-5 and TRBJ1-6; D is undetermined. CDR1 MNHEY and CDR2 SVGAGI come from the germline V gene. The CDR3 runs to 13 residues. Trimming cost V 0 bases and J 9 bases, with 6 bases left between them. This chain's CDR3 is CASSYSISSPLHF. CDR3 nucleotide sequence: TGTGCCAGCAGTTACTCGATAAGTTCACCCCTCCACTTT.

The V call is TRBV11-1, the J call TRBJ2-7; weak D call: TRBD1 (6 bases). Trimming shortened V by 3 bases and J by 5 bases, and 8 bases separated the two germline ends. Germline CDR1 SGHAT, CDR2 FQDESV (reference sequence). The CDR3 runs to 12 residues. CDR3: CASSFRDNEQYF. The CDR3 coding sequence is TGTGCCAGCAGCTTCCGGGACAACGAGCAGTACTTC.

The V gene is TRBV12-5, the J gene TRBJ1-5; D gene uncertain. This CDR3 region has 16 residues. Deletions cut 1 base from V and 6 bases from J, with 16 bases between. Germline V gene data show CDR1 as LGHNT and CDR2 as FRNRAP. This CDR3 reads CASGLGQGSQSQPQHF. The CDR3 nucleotides are TGTGCTAGTGGTTTGGGACAAGGGAGCCAAAGTCAGCCCCAGCATTTT.

The chain is built from TRBV30 and TRBJ2-2, with 10 positions matching TRBD1. The J segment lost 6 bases and the V segment lost 5 bases, leaving 3 bases of the junction unmatched. Germline V CDR1 and CDR2: GTSNPN, SVGIG (reference sequence). The CDR3 runs to 13 residues. The CDR3 sequence: CAWDGTGAGELFF. CDR3 bases: TGTGCCTGGGACGGGACAGGGGCCGGGGAGCTGTTTTTT.

In its sample, this clone was seen once. The chain links TRBV9 to TRBJ2-2; unclear D gene. The germline CDR1 and CDR2 sequences are SGDLS and YYNGEE. The CDR3 is made up of 11 amino acids. V lost 0 bases, J lost 9 bases, and 3 bases lay in between. CDR3 residues: CASSVERELFF. The CDR3 DNA reads as TGTGCCAGCAGCGTAGAGAGGGAGCTGTTTTTT.

This clone was counted a single time. V is TRBV6-1 and J is TRBJ1-5; 8 bases line up with TRBD1. The CDR3 extends over 16 amino acids. V dropped 2 bases and J dropped 5; count of bases not matched to a gene: 8. Germline-derived CDR1 and CDR2 are MNHNS and SASEGT. CDR3 loop: CASSEFVRGRDQPQHF. The CDR3 coding sequence is TGTGCCAGCAGTGAATTTGTCAGGGGGCGGGATCAGCCCCAGCATTTT.

The chain is built from TRBV9 and TRBJ2-3, with D possibly being TRBD2 (5 bases). Deletions cut 4 bases from V and 0 bases from J, with 18 bases between. The CDR3 has 17 residues. The germline gives CDR1 SGDLS, CDR2 YYNGEE. The CDR3 DNA reads as TGTGCCAGCAGCCCCCGGACTGAACATTCTAGCACAGATACGCAGTATTTT. Amino acids: CASSPRTEHSSTDTQYF.

V is TRBV13 and J is TRBJ2-3, with TRBD1 matching 7 bases. Germline CDR1 is PRHDT and CDR2 is FYEKMQ (reference sequence). The V segment lost 5 bases and the J segment 2 bases; nucleotides outside the gene matches: 7. CDR3 length equals 15 residues. CDR3 nucleotide sequence: TGTGCCAGCAGCCCTCCGGGACAGCACACAGATACGCAGTATTTT. Its protein is CASSPPGQHTDTQYF.

In this sample, this clone turned up a few times. CDR3 region: CASSQEAETAYEQYF. DNA for the CDR3: TGTGCCAGCAGCCAAGAAGCTGAGACAGCCTACGAGCAGTACTTC. The gene calls are TRBV4-2 and TRBJ2-7, with D possibly TRBD1 on 5 matching bases. Germline loops: CDR1 LGHNA, CDR2 YNFKEQ. V lost 0 bases and J lost 2, with 11 bases in between. This CDR3 spans 15 amino acids.

DNA for the CDR3: TGTGCCAGCAGCTTGCGGGGGGGCCGCTACGAGCAGTACTTC. This gives the protein CASSLRGGRYEQYF. The V call is TRBV5-4, the J call TRBJ2-7; 8 bases match TRBD2. This CDR3 contains 14 residues. Losses at the gene ends were 1 base for V and 3 bases for J; bases not matched to a gene: 3. CDR1 SGHNT and CDR2 YYREEE come from the germline V gene (reference sequence).

This clone was counted once. The chain links TRBV27 to TRBJ2-7, with a possible D match to TRBD2 (6 bases). V gave up 5 bases and J gave up 1 base, with 15 bases separating them. Per germline, CDR1 MNHEY and CDR2 SMNVEV (reference sequence). This CDR3 has 15 residues. The CDR3: CASSLTGTLSYEQYF. CDR3 nucleotide sequence: TGTGCCAGCAGTCTCACCGGGACTCTATCCTACGAGCAGTACTTC.

The chain is built from TRBV25-1 and TRBJ2-1; TRBD2 aligns across 11 bases. Trimming removed 0 bases from V and 3 bases from J; junction bases left unmatched: 7. Per the germline V gene, CDR1 is MGHDK and CDR2 is SYGVNS. This CDR3 comprises 18 residues. The CDR3 nucleotides are TGTGCCAGCAGTGAATATCGGTCGACTAGCGGGGTCTACAATGAGCAGTTCTTC. Protein: CASSEYRSTSGVYNEQFF.

This sequence joins TRBV7-9 and TRBJ2-3; 12 bases line up with TRBD1. From germline, CDR1 is SEHNR and CDR2 FQNEAQ (reference sequence). CDR3 size: 15 residues. V shed 6 bases and J 3 bases; nucleotides not matched to a gene: 4. Written as DNA, the CDR3 is TGTGCCAGCAGGTCGGGACAGGGGGCGACAGATACGCAGTATTTT. The encoded protein is CASRSGQGATDTQYF. Combining the CDR3 with reference TRBV7-9 and TRBJ2-3 gives the whole variable domain DTGVSQNPRHKITKRGQNVTFRCDPISEHNRLYWYRQTLGQGPEFLTYFQNEAQLEKSRLLSDRFSAERPKGSFSTLEIQRTEQGDSAMYLCASRSGQGATDTQYFGPGTRLTVL.

The V and J genes are TRBV4-1 and TRBJ2-7; the match to TRBD2 covers 8 bases. Germline V CDR1 and CDR2: MGHRA, YSYEKL. Unmatched junction bases numbered 4, after V lost 4 bases and J lost 2 bases. The CDR3 extends over 14 amino acids. CDR3 nucleotides: TGCGCCAGCAGCCCGGGACTAGAGGCCTACGAGCAGTACTTC. Translating gives CASSPGLEAYEQYF.

The rearrangement uses TRBV27 and TRBJ2-2; D possibly uses TRBD1 or TRBD2 (5 bases each). This CDR3 is built from 16 residues. Germline CDR1 is MNHEY and CDR2 is SMNVEV (reference sequence). V gave up 0 bases and J gave up 0 bases, with 8 bases separating them. For the CDR3, the DNA is TGTGCCAGCAGTTTATCGGGACCAGCGAACACCGGGGAGCTGTTTTTT. Amino acids: CASSLSGPANTGELFF.

This clone was seen only once. The chain combines TRBV5-4 with TRBJ2-5; 9 bases agree with TRBD1. TRBJ2-7 matches the DNA end more closely, so the J call is doubtful. Germline V gene sequence: CDR1 SGHNT, CDR2 YYREEE (reference sequence). The CDR3 length is 15 residues. The CDR3 region has the DNA TGTGCCAGCAGCTTGAGTTGGACAGGGGACCACGAGCAGTACTTC. It yields the protein CASSLSWTGDHEQYF.